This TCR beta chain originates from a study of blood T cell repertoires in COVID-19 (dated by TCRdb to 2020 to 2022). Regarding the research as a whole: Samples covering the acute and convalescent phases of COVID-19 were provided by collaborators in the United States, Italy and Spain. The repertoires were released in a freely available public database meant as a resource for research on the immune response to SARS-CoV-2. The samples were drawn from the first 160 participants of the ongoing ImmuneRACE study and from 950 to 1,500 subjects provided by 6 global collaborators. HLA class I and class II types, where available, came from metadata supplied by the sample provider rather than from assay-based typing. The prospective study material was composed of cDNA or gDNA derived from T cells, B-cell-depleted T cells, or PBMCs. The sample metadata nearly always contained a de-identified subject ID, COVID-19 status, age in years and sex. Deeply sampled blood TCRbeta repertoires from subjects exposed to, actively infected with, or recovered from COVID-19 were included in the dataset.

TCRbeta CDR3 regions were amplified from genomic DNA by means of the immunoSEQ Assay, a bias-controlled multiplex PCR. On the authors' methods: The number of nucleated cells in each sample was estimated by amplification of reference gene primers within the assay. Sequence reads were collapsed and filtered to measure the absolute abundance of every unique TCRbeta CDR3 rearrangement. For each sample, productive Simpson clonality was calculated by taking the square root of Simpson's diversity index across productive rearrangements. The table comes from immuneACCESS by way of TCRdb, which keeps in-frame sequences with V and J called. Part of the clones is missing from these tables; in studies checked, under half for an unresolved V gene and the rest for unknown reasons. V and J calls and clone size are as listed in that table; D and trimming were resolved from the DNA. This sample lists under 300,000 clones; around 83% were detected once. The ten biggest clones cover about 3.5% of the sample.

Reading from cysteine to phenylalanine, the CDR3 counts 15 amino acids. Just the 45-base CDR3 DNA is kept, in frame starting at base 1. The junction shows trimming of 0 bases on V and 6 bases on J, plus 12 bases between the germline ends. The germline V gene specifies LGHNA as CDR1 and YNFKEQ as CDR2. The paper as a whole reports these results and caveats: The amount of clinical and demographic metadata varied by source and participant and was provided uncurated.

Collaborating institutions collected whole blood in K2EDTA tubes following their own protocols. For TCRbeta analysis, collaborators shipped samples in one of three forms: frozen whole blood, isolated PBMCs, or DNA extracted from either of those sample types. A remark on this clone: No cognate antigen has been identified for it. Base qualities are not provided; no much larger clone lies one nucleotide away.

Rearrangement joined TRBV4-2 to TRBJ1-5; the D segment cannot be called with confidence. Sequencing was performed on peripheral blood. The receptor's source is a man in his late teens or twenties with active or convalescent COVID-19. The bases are TGTGCCAGCAGCCAAGACGGTGACGAGGGTCAGCCCCAGCATTTT. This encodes CASSQDGDEGQPQHF.